Listed here is a single TCR beta chain. MiXCR was run by TCRdb on the 5' RACE reads, yielding one entry per CDR3 protein. This table holds nearly 50,000 distinct CDR3 sequences, less than 9% found once. The CDR3 loop spans 11 amino acids. The germline V gene encodes CDR1 SQVTM and CDR2 ANQGSEA. J gave up 4 bases and V 7 bases, and 2 bases lay outside the gene matches. Time point meaning: sample taken at primary tumor resection. Sequencing was performed on whole RNA extracted from tumor and nontumor lung tissue, or from frozen PBMC, and the material was left unsorted. The data belong to a study of spatial heterogeneity in lung cancer. Study overall: The count of detected beta-chain sequences consistently exceeded that of alpha-chain sequences.

This clonotype was sampled from a female donor with early-stage non-small cell lung cancer. The V and J genes are TRBV29-1 and TRBJ2-5; 8 bases agree with TRBD1. Sample: PBMCs, taken at surgery. CDR3 in amino acids: CSGTGGETQYF. The CDR3 DNA is TGCAGCGGAACAGGGGGAGAGACCCAGTACTTC.